The entry that follows covers one T cell receptor beta chain sequence. Germline CDR1 and CDR2: SQVTM and ANQGSEA. The V and J ends lost 5 bases and 1 base respectively, with 17 bases between them. The CDR3 spans 15 residues. Original analysis: Researchers report that nucleated cell counts were estimated from reference gene primer amplification. Clones were sequenced by immunoSEQ multiplex PCR, and TCRdb holds only the in-frame ones, with some missing. V and J calls plus clone size are reproduced from that table; the DNA served to infer D and trimming. Of around 98,000 clones detected, approximately 84% appear once; the ten largest clones hold roughly 17%. This record belongs to a study of blood T cell repertoires in COVID-19. Turning to the study itself: Both acute and convalescent COVID-19 samples were obtained from the United States, Italy and Spain.

The specimen sequenced was peripheral blood. This rearrangement joins TRBV29-1 to TRBJ1-1, with TRBD1 as a possible D gene (5 bases). This TCR was sampled from a woman in her fifties or sixties with acute or convalescent COVID-19. The CDR3 DNA is TGCAGCGTTCTGGCCTGGGGTAGGGGGAACACTGAAGCTTTCTTT. Protein: CSVLAWGRGNTEAFF.